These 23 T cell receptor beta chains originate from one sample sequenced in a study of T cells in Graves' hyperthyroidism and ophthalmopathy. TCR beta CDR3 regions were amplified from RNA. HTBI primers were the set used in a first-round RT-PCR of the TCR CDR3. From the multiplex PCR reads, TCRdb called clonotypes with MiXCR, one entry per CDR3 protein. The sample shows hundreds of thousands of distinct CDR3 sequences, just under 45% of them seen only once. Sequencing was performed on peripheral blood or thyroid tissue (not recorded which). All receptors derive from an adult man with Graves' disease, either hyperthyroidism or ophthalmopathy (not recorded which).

As DNA, the CDR3 is TGTGCCAGCAGCGTCTCGGAGGGGACCCAGTACTTC. Translated: CASSVSEGTQYF. The chain links TRBV7-4 to TRBJ2-5, with D perhaps matching TRBD2 (6 bases). V lost 5 bases and J 7 bases, leaving 11 bases between the germline ends. This CDR3 comprises 12 residues. Germline V gene lookup returns CDR1 SGHVT and CDR2 SQSDAQ.

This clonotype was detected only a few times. DNA for the CDR3: TGCAGTGCTCAGTCGCATGGGGGAGGGGGCGGCGGTCAGCCCCAGCATTTT. This translates into CSAQSHGGGGGGQPQHF. The V gene is TRBV20-1, the J gene TRBJ1-5, with 7 bases identical to TRBD1. CDR1 and CDR2 from the germline V gene are DFQATT and SNEGSKA (reference sequence). J gave up 6 bases and V 5 bases, and 19 bases lay outside the gene matches. The CDR3 sequence is 17 residues long.

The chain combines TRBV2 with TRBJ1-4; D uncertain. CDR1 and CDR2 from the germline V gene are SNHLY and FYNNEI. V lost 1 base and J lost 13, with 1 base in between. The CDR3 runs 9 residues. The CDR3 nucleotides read TGTGCCAGCAGTGAAGGACTGTTTTTT. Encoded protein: CASSEGLFF.

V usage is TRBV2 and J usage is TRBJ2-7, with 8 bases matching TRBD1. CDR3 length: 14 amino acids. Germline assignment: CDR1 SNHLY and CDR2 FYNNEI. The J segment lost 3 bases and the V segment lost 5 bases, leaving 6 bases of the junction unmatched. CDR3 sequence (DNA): TGTGCCAGCAGTTTCCCACAGGGGGACTACGAGCAGTACTTC. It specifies CASSFPQGDYEQYF.

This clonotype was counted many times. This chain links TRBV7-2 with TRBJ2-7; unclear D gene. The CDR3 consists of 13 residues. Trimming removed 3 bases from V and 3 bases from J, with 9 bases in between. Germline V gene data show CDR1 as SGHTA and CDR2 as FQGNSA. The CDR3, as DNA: TGTGCCAGCAGCTTGGAGAGTCTCTACGAGCAGTACTTC. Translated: CASSLESLYEQYF.

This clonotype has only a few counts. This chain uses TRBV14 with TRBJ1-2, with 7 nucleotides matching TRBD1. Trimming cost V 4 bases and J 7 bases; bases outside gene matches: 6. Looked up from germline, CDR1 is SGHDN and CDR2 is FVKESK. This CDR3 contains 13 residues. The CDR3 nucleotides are TGTGCCAGCAGCCCCGGGACAGCGGGTGGCTACACCTTC. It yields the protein CASSPGTAGGYTF. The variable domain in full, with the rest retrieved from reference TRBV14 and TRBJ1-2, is EAGVTQFPSHSVIEKGQTVTLRCDPISGHDNLYWYRRVMGKEIKFLLHFVKESKQDESGMPNNRFLAERTGGTYSTLKVQPAELEDSGVYFCASSPGTAGGYTFGSGTRLTVV.

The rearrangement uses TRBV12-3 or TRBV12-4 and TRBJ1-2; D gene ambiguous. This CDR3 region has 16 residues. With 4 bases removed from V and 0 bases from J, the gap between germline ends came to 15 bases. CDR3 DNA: TGTGCCAGCAGTTGGGGAGGGAAGCTAACTAACTATGGCTACACCTTC. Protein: CASSWGGKLTNYGYTF.

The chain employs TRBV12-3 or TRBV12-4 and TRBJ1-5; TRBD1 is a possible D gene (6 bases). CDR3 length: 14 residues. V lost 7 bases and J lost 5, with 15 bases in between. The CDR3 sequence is CASNLGGTDQPQHF. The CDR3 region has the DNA TGTGCCAGCAACTTAGGGGGGACGGATCAGCCCCAGCATTTT.

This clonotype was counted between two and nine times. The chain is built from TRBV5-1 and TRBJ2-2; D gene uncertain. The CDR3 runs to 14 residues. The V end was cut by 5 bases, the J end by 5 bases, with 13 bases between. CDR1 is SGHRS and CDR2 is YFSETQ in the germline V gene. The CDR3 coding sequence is TGCGCCAGCAGTTGGGGTGGCGAGACCGGGGAGCTGTTTTTT. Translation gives CASSWGGETGELFF.

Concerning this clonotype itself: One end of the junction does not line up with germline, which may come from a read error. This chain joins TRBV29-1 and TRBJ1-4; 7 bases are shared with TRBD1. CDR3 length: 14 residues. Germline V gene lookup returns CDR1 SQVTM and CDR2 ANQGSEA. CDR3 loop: CSIDRDGGREKLLF. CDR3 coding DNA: TGCAGCATAGACAGGGACGGGGGGCGTGAAAAACTGCTTTTT. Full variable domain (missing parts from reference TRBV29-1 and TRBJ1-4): SAVISQKPSRDICQRGTSLTIQCQVDSQVTMMFWYRQQPGQSLTLIATANQGSEATYESGFVIDKFPISRPNLTFSTLTVSNMSPEDSSIYLCSIDRDGGREKLLFGSGTQLSVL.

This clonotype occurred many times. Here the CDR3 DNA reads TGTGCCAGCAGCGCGACGGAAGGTGGGATATTGAATTCACCCCTCCACTTT. Translated: CASSATEGGILNSPLHF. This chain connects TRBV9 to TRBJ1-6; D gene unclear. The CDR3 is made up of 17 amino acids. The V and J ends lost 3 bases and 7 bases respectively, with 20 bases between them. From germline, CDR1 is SGDLS and CDR2 YYNGEE.

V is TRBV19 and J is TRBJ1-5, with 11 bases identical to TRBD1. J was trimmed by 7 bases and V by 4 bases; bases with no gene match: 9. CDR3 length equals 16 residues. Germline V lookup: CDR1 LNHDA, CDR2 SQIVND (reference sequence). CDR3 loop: CASSTRTGGAGQPQHF. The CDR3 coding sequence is TGTGCCAGTAGTACCCGGACAGGGGGCGCAGGGCAGCCCCAGCATTTT.

The CDR3 is CASSDRSAENTIYF. The DNA of the CDR3 is TGTGCCAGCAGTGATAGGAGCGCGGAAAACACCATATATTTT. The chain recombines TRBV2 with TRBJ1-3, with D unclear. The germline V and J ends were trimmed by 3 bases and 6 bases, with 12 bases remaining between them. This CDR3 contains 14 residues. Germline CDR1 reads SNHLY; CDR2 reads FYNNEI. The full variable domain, with the rest looked up from reference TRBV2 and TRBJ1-3, is EPEVTQTPSHQVTQMGQEVILRCVPISNHLYFYWYRQILGQKVEFLVSFYNNEISEKSEIFDDQFSVERPDGSNFTLKIRSTKLEDSAMYFCASSDRSAENTIYFGEGSWLTVV.

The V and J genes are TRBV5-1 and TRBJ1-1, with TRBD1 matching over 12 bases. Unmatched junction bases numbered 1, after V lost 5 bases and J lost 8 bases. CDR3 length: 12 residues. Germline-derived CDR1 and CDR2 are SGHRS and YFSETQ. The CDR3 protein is CASRGQGAEAFF. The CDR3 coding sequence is TGCGCCAGCAGGGGACAGGGGGCCGAAGCTTTCTTT.

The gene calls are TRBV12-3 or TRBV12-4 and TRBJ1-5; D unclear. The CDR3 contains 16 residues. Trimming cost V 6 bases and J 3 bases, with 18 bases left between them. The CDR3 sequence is CASRPPGSIANQPQHF. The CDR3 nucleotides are TGTGCCAGCAGACCTCCGGGATCCATCGCCAATCAGCCCCAGCATTTT.

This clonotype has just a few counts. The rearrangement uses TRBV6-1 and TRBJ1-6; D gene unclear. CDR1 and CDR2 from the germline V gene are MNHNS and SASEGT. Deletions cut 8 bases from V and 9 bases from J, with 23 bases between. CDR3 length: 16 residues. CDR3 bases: TGTGCCAGCTCCACCGACCTAAAGACTACCGGTTCACCCCTCCACTTT. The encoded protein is CASSTDLKTTGSPLHF.

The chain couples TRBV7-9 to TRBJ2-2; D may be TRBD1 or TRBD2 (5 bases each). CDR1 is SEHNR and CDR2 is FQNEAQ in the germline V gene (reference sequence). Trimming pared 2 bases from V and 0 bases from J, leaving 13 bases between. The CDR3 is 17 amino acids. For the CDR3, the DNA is TGTGCCAGCAGCTTACCCGGGACCGATGCGAACACCGGGGAGCTGTTTTTT. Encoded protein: CASSLPGTDANTGELFF.

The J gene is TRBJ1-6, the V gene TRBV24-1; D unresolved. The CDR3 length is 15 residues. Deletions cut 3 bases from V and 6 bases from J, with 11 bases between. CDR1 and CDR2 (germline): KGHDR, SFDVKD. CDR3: CATSDRAAANSPLHF. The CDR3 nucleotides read TGTGCCACCAGTGATAGGGCGGCTGCTAATTCACCCCTCCACTTT.

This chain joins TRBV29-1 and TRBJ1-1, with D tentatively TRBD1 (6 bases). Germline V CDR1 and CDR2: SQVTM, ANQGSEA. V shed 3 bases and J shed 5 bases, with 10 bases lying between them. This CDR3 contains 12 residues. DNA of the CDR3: TGCAGCGTTGAGGGCCAGGGGACTGAAGCTTTCTTT. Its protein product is CSVEGQGTEAFF.

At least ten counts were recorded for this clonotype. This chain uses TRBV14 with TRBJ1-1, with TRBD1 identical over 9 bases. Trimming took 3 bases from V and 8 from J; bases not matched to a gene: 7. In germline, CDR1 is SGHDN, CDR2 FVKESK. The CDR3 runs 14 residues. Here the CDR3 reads CASSQLTGGLEAFF. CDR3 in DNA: TGTGCCAGCAGCCAGCTGACAGGGGGTCTCGAAGCTTTCTTT.

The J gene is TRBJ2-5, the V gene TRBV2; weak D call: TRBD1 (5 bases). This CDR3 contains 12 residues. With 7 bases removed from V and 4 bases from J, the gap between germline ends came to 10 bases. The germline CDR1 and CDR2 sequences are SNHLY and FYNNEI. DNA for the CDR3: TGTGCCAGCAAGGCAGGGCTAGAGACCCAGTACTTC. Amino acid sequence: CASKAGLETQYF.

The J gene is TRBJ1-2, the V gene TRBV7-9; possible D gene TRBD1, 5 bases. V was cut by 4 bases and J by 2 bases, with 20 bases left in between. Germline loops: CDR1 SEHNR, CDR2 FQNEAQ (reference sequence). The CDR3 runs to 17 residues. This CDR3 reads CASSSILGRRPNYGYTF. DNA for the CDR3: TGTGCCAGCAGCTCGATACTGGGACGGAGGCCGAACTATGGCTACACCTTC.

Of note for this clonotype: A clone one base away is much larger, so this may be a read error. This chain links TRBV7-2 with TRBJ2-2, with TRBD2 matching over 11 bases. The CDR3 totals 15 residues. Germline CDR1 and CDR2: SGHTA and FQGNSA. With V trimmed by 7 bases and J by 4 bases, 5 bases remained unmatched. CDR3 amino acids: CASTLSGGATGELFF. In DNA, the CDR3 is TGTGCCAGCACCCTTAGCGGGGGGGCCACCGGGGAGCTGTTTTTT. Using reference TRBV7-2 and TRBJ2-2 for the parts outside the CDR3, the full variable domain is GAGVSQSPSNKVTEKGKDVELRCDPISGHTALYWYRQSLGQGLEFLIYFQGNSAPDKSGLPSDRFSAERTGGSVSTLTIQRTQQEDSAVYLCASTLSGGATGELFFGEGSRLTVL.